What follows are 17 T cell receptor beta chains derived from one specimen sequenced in a study of blood T cell repertoires in COVID-19. Sequencing used immunoSEQ multiplex PCR; TCRdb keeps in-frame clones, though not all of them. The table has 200,000 to 300,000 clones, 88% seen once. Input material: peripheral blood. Every receptor here comes from a woman in her forties who had recovered from COVID-19.

Only one count was recorded for this clone. The genes are TRBV19 and TRBJ2-1; D perhaps matches TRBD1 (7 bases). CDR1 and CDR2 (germline): LNHDA, SQIVND (reference sequence). The CDR3 consists of 19 residues. The germline V and J ends were trimmed by 5 bases and 7 bases, with 30 bases remaining between them. The CDR3 bases are TGTGCCAGTAGTCCCCGTGGAGGGGGTTTTAGGGGGCCCGGGAATGAGCAGTTCTTC. It codes for CASSPRGGGFRGPGNEQFF.

V usage is TRBV19 and J usage is TRBJ1-5; 9 nucleotides agree with TRBD1. The CDR3 is made up of 18 amino acids. Germline lookup yields CDR1 LNHDA and CDR2 SQIVND (reference sequence). With V trimmed by 9 bases and J by 0 bases, 15 bases remained unmatched. The CDR3 sequence is CARDPRDRVEYSNQPQHF. The CDR3 coding sequence is TGTGCCAGGGACCCTCGGGACAGGGTAGAATATAGCAATCAGCCCCAGCATTTT.

Of note for this clone: The identical CDR3 is also encoded by other nucleotide sequences in the sample. The chain combines TRBV6-5 with TRBJ2-5, with 7 nucleotides matching TRBD1. In germline, CDR1 is MNHEY, CDR2 SVGAGI. This CDR3 comprises 13 residues. The V and J ends lost 6 bases and 3 bases, in that order; junction bases with no gene match: 4. The CDR3 region is CASSRDREETQYF. The CDR3 nucleotides are TGTGCCAGCAGCCGGGACAGAGAAGAGACCCAGTACTTC.

This chain uses TRBV5-1 with TRBJ1-2; D remains unclear. The CDR3 runs 14 residues. Germline lookup yields CDR1 SGHRS and CDR2 YFSETQ. Trimming left V 0 bases short and J 6 bases short, with 12 bases between. The CDR3 loop is CASSLERGFDGYTF. The CDR3 bases are TGCGCCAGCAGCTTGGAGCGGGGTTTCGATGGCTACACCTTC.

The chain joins TRBV7-3 to TRBJ2-1; the match to TRBD2 covers 12 bases. Germline CDR1 reads SGHTA; CDR2 reads FQGTGA. CDR3 length equals 17 residues. The trim removed 5 bases at V and 10 bases at J, leaving 15 bases unmatched. This CDR3 is CASSLRTSGISSREQFF. The CDR3 DNA reads as TGTGCCAGCAGCCTACGGACTAGCGGGATATCGTCGCGAGAGCAGTTCTTC.

The chain carries TRBV7-2 and TRBJ2-1; the match to TRBD2 covers 9 bases. Trimming at V came to 5 bases and at J to 9 bases, leaving 14 bases not matched to a gene. The V gene's germline CDR1 is SGHTA and CDR2 FQGNSA. This CDR3 spans 16 amino acids. The CDR3 sequence: CASSARGASGIVEQFF. The CDR3 DNA is TGTGCCAGCAGCGCCCGTGGCGCTAGCGGGATTGTTGAGCAGTTCTTC.

This clone appeared once. This chain uses TRBV12-1 with TRBJ1-1; TRBD1, the D gene given by the table, was not confirmed from the DNA. TRBV12-1 is deemed a pseudogene. This CDR3 spans 16 amino acids. In DNA, the CDR3 is TGTGCCAGCAGCTTTGTGGGGGACAGGCCCCTCACTGAAGCTTTCTTT. It is translated as CASSFVGDRPLTEAFF.

This clone has just a few counts. The chain recombines TRBV13 with TRBJ1-1; D may be TRBD1 (6 bases). With 3 bases removed from V and 4 bases from J, the gap between germline ends came to 12 bases. Germline V CDR1 and CDR2: PRHDT, FYEKMQ (reference sequence). CDR3 size: 14 residues. The CDR3 spells CASSFQGRGTEAFF. In DNA, the CDR3 is TGTGCCAGCAGCTTCCAGGGGAGGGGCACTGAAGCTTTCTTT.

The genes are TRBV7-2 and TRBJ1-2; D possibly corresponds to TRBD1 (6 bases). CDR3 length: 15 residues. The V end lost 3 bases, the J end lost 4 bases, and 15 bases lay between the germline ends. Germline V gene sequence: CDR1 SGHTA, CDR2 FQGNSA. The chain's CDR3 is CASSFRTVGAYGYTF. The CDR3 DNA reads TGTGCCAGCAGCTTCCGGACAGTGGGTGCCTATGGCTACACCTTC.

The rearrangement joins TRBV13 to TRBJ1-3; 9 nucleotides line up with TRBD1. The CDR3 has 20 amino acids. CDR1 is PRHDT, CDR2 FYEKMQ, per germline (reference sequence). The junction had 15 bases not matched to a gene; V was cut back by 3 bases and J by 0 bases. This CDR3 is CASSFLTGTGSYSSGNTIYF. The CDR3 DNA reads TGTGCCAGCAGCTTCCTAACCGGGACAGGGTCCTATAGCTCTGGAAACACCATATATTTT.

This clone was counted a single time. This rearrangement joins TRBV29-1 to TRBJ1-2; D perhaps matches TRBD1 (6 bases). Looked up from germline, CDR1 is SQVTM and CDR2 is ANQGSEA. Trimming left V 7 bases short and J 3 bases short, with 15 bases between. The CDR3 covers 13 residues. As DNA, the CDR3 is TGCAGCGCCCACCAAGGGGGGGACTATGGCTACACCTTC. As protein: CSAHQGGDYGYTF.

The rearrangement uses TRBV5-1 and TRBJ2-2, with 7 bases that match TRBD1. This CDR3 has 15 residues. Germline V gene sequence: CDR1 SGHRS, CDR2 YFSETQ. V trimming: 4 bases; J trimming: 1 base; junction bases outside the gene matches: 4. The CDR3 DNA sequence: TGCGCCAGCAGCCCAAGGACAGGGAACACCGGGGAGCTGTTTTTT. It is translated as CASSPRTGNTGELFF.

The chain recombines TRBV9 with TRBJ1-1; maybe TRBD1 (6 bases). Germline-derived CDR1 and CDR2 are SGDLS and YYNGEE. Trimming took 4 bases from V and 4 from J, leaving 17 bases between them. The CDR3 consists of 15 residues. CDR3 amino acids: CASSPTGKLSTEAFF. CDR3 DNA sequence: TGTGCCAGCAGCCCCACAGGGAAGCTGAGCACTGAAGCTTTCTTT.

The V call is TRBV6-5, the J call TRBJ1-4; a weak D match, TRBD1 (5 bases). The CDR3 has 13 residues. Per the germline V gene, CDR1 is MNHEY and CDR2 is SVGAGI. Between the trimmed V and J ends, which lost 2 bases and 7 bases, there was a span of 8 bases. This chain's CDR3 is CASSYRGVEKLFF. The CDR3 DNA reads as TGTGCCAGCAGTTACCGGGGGGTTGAAAAACTGTTTTTT.

This chain uses TRBV9 with TRBJ2-2, with a possible D match to TRBD2 (6 bases). Germline lookup yields CDR1 SGDLS and CDR2 YYNGEE. V was trimmed by 2 bases and J by 3 bases, leaving 8 bases between them. This CDR3 is 14 amino acids long. As DNA, the CDR3 is TGTGCCAGCAGCGTGTCGGGGGACACCGGGGAGCTGTTTTTT. It encodes CASSVSGDTGELFF. The full variable domain, its missing parts supplied by reference TRBV9 and TRBJ2-2, is DSGVTQTPKHLITATGQRVTLRCSPRSGDLSVYWYQQSLDQGLQFLIQYYNGEERAKGNILERFSAQQFPDLHSELNLSSLELGDSALYFCASSVSGDTGELFFGEGSRLTVL.

About this clone: At one boundary the junction diverges from the germline segment, which might be a read error. The chain employs TRBV7-7 and TRBJ2-1; 7 nucleotides agree with TRBD1. The CDR3 length is 16 residues. Germline V gives CDR1 SSHAT, CDR2 FNYEAQ (reference sequence). The CDR3 DNA follows: TGTGCTAGCAGCCAAGGGGTGGGACAGAGCTACAATGAGCAGTTCTTC. It is translated as CASSQGVGQSYNEQFF.

This clone was observed once. V gene TRBV18 combines with J gene TRBJ2-1, with D tentatively TRBD1 (5 bases). The CDR3 runs to 12 residues. Germline V gene lookup returns CDR1 KGHSH and CDR2 LQKENI. V lost 3 bases, J lost 9 bases, and 9 bases lay in between. DNA for the CDR3: TGTGCCAGCTCACCGCAGGGCATTGAGCAGTTCTTC. This codes for CASSPQGIEQFF.